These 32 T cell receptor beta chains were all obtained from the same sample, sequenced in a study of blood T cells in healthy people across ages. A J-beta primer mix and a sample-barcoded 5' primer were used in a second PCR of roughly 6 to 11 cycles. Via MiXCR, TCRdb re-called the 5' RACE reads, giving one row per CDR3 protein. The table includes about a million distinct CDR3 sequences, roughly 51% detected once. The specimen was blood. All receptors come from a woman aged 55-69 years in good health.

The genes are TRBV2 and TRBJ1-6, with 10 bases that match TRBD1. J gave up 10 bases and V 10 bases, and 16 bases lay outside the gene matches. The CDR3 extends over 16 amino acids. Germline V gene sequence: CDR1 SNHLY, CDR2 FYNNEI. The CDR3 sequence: CATCSNPGTGDSPLHF. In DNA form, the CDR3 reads TGTGCCACCTGCTCAAACCCGGGGACAGGGGACTCACCCCTCCACTTT. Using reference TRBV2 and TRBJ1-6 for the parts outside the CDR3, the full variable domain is EPEVTQTPSHQVTQMGQEVILRCVPISNHLYFYWYRQILGQKVEFLVSFYNNEISEKSEIFDDQFSVERPDGSNFTLKIRSTKLEDSAMYFCATCSNPGTGDSPLHFGNGTRLTVT.

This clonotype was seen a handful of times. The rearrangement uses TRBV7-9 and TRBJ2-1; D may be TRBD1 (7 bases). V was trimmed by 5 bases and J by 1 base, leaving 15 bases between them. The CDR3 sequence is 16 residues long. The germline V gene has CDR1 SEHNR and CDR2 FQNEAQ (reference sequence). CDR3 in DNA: TGTGCCAGCAGCCCAGGGGGGCACGGATCCTACAATGAGCAGTTCTTC. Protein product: CASSPGGHGSYNEQFF.

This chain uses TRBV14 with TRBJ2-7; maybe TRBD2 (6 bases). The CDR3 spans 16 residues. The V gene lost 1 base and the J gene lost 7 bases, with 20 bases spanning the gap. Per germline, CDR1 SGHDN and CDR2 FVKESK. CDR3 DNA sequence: TGTGCCAGCAGCCAAGGGGGTCCGGGAGTCTACAATGAGCAGTACTTC. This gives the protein CASSQGGPGVYNEQYF.

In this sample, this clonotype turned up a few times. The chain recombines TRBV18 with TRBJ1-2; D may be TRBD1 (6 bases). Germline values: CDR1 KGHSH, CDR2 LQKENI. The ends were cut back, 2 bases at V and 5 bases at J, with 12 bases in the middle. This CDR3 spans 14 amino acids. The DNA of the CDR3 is TGTGCCAGCTCACCATCGGGACAAGGGTATGGCTACACCTTC. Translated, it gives CASSPSGQGYGYTF.

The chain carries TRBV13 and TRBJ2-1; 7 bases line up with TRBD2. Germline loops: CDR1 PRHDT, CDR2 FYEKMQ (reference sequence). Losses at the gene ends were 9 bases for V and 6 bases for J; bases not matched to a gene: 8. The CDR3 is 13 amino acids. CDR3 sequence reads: CASREGGSNEQFF. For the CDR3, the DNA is TGTGCCAGTAGGGAGGGAGGTAGCAATGAGCAGTTCTTC.

Here the CDR3 reads CASRIRDRGREGYTF. Written as DNA, the CDR3 is TGTGCCAGCAGGATCAGGGACAGGGGGCGCGAAGGCTACACCTTC. The chain couples TRBV12-3 or TRBV12-4 to TRBJ1-2; 12 bases map to TRBD1. The CDR3 runs 15 residues. Losses at the gene ends were 6 bases for V and 8 bases for J; bases not matched to a gene: 10.

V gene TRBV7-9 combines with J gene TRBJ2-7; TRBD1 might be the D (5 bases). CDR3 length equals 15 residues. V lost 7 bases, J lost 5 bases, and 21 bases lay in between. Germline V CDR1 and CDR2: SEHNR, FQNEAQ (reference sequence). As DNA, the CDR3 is TGTGCCAGCAAACCCCAACAGGTCGGTGGAAACGAGCAGTACTTC. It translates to CASKPQQVGGNEQYF.

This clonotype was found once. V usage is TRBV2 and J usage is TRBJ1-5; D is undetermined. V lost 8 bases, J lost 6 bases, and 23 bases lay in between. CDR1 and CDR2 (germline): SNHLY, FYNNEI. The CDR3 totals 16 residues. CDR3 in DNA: TGTGCCAGCTCGGAAGCACGGGCCTTAGTAGGTCAGCCCCAGCATTTT. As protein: CASSEARALVGQPQHF.

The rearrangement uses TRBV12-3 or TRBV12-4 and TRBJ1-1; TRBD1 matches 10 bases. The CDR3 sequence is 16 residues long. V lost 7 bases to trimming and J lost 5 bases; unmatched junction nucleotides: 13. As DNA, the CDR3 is TGTGCCAGCACCCGTCTCGGGACAGGGGTGAGAACTGAAGCTTTCTTT. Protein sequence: CASTRLGTGVRTEAFF.

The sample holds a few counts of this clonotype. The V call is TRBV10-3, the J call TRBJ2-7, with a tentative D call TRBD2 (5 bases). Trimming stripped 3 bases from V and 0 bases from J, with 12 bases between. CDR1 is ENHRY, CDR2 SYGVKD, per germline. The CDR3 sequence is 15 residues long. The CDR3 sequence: CAISDGVGSSYEQYF. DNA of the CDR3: TGTGCCATCAGTGATGGAGTGGGGAGCTCCTACGAGCAGTACTTC.

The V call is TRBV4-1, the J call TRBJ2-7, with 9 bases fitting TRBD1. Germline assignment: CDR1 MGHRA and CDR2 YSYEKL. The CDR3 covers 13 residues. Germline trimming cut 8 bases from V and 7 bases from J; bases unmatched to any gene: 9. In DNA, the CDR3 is TGCGCCAGCCACGGGACAGGGTCCAATGAGCAGTACTTC. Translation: CASHGTGSNEQYF.

CDR3 DNA: TGCGCCAGCAGCTTGGATGGGGAGTACACTGAAGCTTTCTTT. Protein sequence: CASSLDGEYTEAFF. J is TRBJ1-1 and V is TRBV5-1; D remains ambiguous. V dropped 0 bases and J dropped 3 bases, with 9 bases sitting between them. Germline CDR1 reads SGHRS; CDR2 reads YFSETQ. This CDR3 region has 14 residues. Using reference TRBV5-1 and TRBJ1-1 for the parts outside the CDR3, the full variable domain is KAGVTQTPRYLIKTRGQQVTLSCSPISGHRSVSWYQQTPGQGLQFLFEYFSETQRNKGNFPGRFSGRQFSNSRSEMNVSTLELGDSALYLCASSLDGEYTEAFFGQGTRLTVV.

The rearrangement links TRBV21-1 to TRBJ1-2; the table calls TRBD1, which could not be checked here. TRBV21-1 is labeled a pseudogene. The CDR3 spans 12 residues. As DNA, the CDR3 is TGTGCCAGCAGCTTACAGGGGTTTGGCTACACCTTC. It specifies CASSLQGFGYTF.

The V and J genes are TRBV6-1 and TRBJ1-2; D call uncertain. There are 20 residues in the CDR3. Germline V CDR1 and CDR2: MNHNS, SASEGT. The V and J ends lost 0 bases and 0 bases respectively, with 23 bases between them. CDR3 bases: TGTGCCAGCAGTGAAGCGCTTATCTTATCGGGTCTTAAAGCTAACTATGGCTACACCTTC. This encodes CASSEALILSGLKANYGYTF.

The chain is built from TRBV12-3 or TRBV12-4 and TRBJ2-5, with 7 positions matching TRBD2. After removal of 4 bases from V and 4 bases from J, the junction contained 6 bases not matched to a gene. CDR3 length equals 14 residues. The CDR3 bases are TGTGCCAGCAGTTCCGGACTAGGTTTAGAGACCCAGTACTTC. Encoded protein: CASSSGLGLETQYF.

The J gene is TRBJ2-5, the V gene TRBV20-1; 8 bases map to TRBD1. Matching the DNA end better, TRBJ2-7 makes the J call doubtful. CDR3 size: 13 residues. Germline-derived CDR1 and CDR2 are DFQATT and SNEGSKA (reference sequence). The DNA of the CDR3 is TGCAGTGCCGGGACAGGCCAGGGCTACGAGCAGTACTTC. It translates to CSAGTGQGYEQYF.

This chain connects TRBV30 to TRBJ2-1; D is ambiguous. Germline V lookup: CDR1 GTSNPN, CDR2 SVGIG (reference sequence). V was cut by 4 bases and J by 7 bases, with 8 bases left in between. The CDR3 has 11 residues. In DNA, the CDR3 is TGTGCCTGGACCCAATCTAATGAGCAGTTCTTC. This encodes CAWTQSNEQFF.

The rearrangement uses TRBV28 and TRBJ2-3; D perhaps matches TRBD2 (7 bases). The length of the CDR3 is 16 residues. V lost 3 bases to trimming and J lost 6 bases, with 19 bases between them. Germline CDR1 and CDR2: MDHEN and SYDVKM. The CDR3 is CASSFGRLQGGDTQYF. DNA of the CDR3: TGTGCCAGCAGTTTTGGGCGACTACAGGGAGGGGATACGCAGTATTTT.

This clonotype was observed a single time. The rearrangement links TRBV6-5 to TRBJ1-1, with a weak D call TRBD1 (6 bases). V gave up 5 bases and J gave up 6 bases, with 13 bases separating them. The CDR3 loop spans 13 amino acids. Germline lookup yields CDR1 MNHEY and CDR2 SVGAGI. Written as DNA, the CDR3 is TGTGCCAGCAGTCGACGGGGGCGGGCTGAAGCTTTCTTT. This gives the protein CASSRRGRAEAFF.

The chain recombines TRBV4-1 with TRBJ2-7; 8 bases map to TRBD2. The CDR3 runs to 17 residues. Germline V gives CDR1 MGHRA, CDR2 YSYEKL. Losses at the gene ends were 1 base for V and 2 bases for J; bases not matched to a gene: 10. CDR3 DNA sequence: TGCGCCAGCAGCCAAGCTTGGACTAGCTCAGGAACCTACGAGCAGTACTTC. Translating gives CASSQAWTSSGTYEQYF.

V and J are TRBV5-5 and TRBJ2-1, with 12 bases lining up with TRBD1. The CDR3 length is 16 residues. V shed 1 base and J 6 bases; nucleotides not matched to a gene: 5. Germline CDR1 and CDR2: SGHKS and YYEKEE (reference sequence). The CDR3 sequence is CASSLPGQGAANEQFF. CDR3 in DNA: TGTGCCAGCAGCTTGCCGGGACAGGGGGCCGCCAATGAGCAGTTCTTC.

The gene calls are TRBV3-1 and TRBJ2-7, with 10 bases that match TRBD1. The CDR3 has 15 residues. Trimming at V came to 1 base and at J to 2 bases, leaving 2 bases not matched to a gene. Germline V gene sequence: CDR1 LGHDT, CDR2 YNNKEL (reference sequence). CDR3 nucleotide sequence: TGTGCCAGCAGCCAAGCGGGACAGGGGACCTACGAGCAGTACTTC. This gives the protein CASSQAGQGTYEQYF.

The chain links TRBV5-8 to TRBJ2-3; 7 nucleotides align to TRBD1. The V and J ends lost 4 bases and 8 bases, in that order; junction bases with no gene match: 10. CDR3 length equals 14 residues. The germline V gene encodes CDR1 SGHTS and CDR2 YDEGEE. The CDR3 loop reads CASSRRQGLGTQYF. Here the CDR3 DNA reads TGTGCCAGCAGCCGCCGACAGGGATTAGGTACGCAGTATTTT.

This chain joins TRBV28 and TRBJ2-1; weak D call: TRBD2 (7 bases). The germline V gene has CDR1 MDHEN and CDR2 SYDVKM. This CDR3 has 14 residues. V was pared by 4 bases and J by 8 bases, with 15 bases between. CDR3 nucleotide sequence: TGTGCCAGCAGTTCTACAGGGACTATTGATGAGCAGTTCTTC. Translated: CASSSTGTIDEQFF.

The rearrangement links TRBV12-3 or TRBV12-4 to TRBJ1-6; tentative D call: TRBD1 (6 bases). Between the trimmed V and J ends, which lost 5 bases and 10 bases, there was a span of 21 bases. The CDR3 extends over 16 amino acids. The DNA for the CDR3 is TGTGCCAGCAGTCCCGAAGGCTCCAGGGGTGGATCACCCCTCCACTTT. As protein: CASSPEGSRGGSPLHF.

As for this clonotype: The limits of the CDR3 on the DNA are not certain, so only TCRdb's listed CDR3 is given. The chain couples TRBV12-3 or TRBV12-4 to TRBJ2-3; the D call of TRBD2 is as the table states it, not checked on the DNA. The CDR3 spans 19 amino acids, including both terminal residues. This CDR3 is CASSFGAGTSGSLTDTQYF.

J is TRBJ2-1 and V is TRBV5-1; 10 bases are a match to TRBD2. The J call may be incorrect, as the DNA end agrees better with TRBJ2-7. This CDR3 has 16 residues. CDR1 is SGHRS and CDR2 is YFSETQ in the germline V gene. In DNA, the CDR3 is TGCGCCAGCAGCTTGGAGCTAGCGGGAGCCTACAATGAGCAGTACTTC. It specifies CASSLELAGAYNEQYF.

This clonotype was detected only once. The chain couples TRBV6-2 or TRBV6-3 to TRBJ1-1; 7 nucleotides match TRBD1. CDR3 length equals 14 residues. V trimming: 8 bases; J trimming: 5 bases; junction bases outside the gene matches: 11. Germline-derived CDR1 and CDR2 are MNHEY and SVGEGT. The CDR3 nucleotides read TGTGCCAGCGCTGAGGTCGCCAGGGGGACTGAAGCTTTCTTT. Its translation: CASAEVARGTEAFF.

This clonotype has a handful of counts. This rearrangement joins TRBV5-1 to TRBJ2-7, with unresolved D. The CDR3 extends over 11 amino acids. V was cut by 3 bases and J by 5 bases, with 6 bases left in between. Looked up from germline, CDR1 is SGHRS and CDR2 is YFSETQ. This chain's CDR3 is CASSSHHEQYF. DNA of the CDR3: TGCGCCAGCAGCTCCCACCACGAGCAGTACTTC. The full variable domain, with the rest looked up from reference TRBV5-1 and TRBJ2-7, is KAGVTQTPRYLIKTRGQQVTLSCSPISGHRSVSWYQQTPGQGLQFLFEYFSETQRNKGNFPGRFSGRQFSNSRSEMNVSTLELGDSALYLCASSSHHEQYFGPGTRLTVT.

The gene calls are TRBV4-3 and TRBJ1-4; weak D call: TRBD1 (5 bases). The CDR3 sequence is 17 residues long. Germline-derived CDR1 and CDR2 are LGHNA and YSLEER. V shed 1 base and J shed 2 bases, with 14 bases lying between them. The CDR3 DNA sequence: TGCGCCAGCAGCCAAGGGGACCGGGAGGGGACTAATGAAAAACTGTTTTTT. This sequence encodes CASSQGDREGTNEKLFF.

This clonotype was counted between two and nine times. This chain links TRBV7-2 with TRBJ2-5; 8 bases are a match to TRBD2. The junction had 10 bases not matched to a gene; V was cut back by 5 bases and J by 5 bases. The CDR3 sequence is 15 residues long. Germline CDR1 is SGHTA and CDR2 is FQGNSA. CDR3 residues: CASSPIAGFWETQYF. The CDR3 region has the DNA TGTGCCAGCAGCCCCATAGCGGGATTTTGGGAGACCCAGTACTTC.

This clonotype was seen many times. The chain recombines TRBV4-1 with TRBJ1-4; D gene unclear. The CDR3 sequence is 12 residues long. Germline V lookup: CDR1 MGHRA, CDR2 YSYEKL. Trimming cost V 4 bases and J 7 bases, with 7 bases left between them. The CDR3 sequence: CASSPAGEKLFF. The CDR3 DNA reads TGCGCCAGCAGCCCGGCGGGTGAAAAACTGTTTTTT.